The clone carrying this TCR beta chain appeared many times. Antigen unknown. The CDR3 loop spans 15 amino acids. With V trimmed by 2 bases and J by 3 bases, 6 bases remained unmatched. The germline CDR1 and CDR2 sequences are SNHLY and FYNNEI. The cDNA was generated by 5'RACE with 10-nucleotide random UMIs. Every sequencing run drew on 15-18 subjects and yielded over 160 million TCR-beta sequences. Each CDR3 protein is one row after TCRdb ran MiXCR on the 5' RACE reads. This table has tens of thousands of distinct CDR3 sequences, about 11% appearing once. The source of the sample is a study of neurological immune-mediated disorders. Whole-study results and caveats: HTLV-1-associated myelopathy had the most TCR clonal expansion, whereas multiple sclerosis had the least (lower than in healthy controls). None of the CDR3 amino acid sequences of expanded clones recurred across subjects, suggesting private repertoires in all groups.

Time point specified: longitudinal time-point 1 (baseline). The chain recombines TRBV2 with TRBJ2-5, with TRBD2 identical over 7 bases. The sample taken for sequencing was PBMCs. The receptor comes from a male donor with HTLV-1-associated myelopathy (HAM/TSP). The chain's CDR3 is CASSETAGIEETQYF. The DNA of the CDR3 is TGTGCCAGCAGTGAAACAGCGGGGATTGAAGAGACCCAGTACTTC.